The 17 T cell receptor beta chains reported below all come from one sample, sequenced in a study of sequential checkpoint blockade in melanoma. Treatment meaning: randomized to nivolumab then ipilimumab (arm A) or the reverse (arm B). Measured with immunoSEQ multiplex PCR; TCRdb has only the in-frame clones, and not every one. Among about 38,000 clones listed, roughly 88% were seen once. The starting material was CD8+ T cells sorted from blood (inferred from file names), obtained from a patient given nivolumab and ipilimumab in sequence. Receptors originate from a human donor with melanoma.

This chain joins TRBV27 and TRBJ2-1; TRBD2 matches at 8 bases. This CDR3 has 12 residues. Germline trimming cut 3 bases from V and 15 bases from J; bases unmatched to any gene: 7. CDR1 is MNHEY and CDR2 is SMNVEV in the germline V gene (reference sequence). The DNA of the CDR3 is TGTGCCAGCAGTTTCCCGAAGCGGGAGTTGTTCTTC. Encoded protein: CASSFPKRELFF.

J is TRBJ1-1 and V is TRBV28; 7 bases are a match to TRBD1. The CDR3 is made up of 14 amino acids. The V gene's germline CDR1 is MDHEN and CDR2 SYDVKM. The junction had 11 bases not matched to a gene; V was cut back by 5 bases and J by 8 bases. The CDR3, as DNA: TGTGCCAGCAGTCCCCGGGACAGCTACGTCGAAGCTTTCTTT. The encoded protein is CASSPRDSYVEAFF.

Points on this clone: This specimen includes other DNA sequences encoding the same CDR3. The chain employs TRBV29-1 and TRBJ1-5; 7 nucleotides match TRBD1. V gave up 4 bases and J gave up 1 base; unmatched junction bases: 4. Per germline, CDR1 SQVTM and CDR2 ANQGSEA. This CDR3 spans 14 amino acids. The CDR3 sequence: CSVAPDRSNQPQHF. CDR3 sequence (DNA): TGCAGCGTTGCCCCGGACAGGAGCAATCAGCCCCAGCATTTT.

This chain connects TRBV15 to TRBJ1-2; tentatively, D is TRBD1 (5 bases). The CDR3 is 14 residues long. Trimming took off 5 bases at V and 8 bases at J, with 18 bases between the two ends. In germline, CDR1 is LNHNV, CDR2 YYDKDF (reference sequence). The CDR3 DNA sequence: TGTGCCACCAGCGGGGCGGGAGGGACCCACGGCTACACCTTC. Translation: CATSGAGGTHGYTF.

CDR3 sequence: CASSPLGGVYEQYV. DNA of the CDR3: TGTGCCAGCTCACCTCTGGGGGGGGTCTACGAGCAGTACGTC. The chain has TRBV18 and TRBJ2-7; 7 positions agree with TRBD2. Germline V CDR1 and CDR2: KGHSH, LQKENI. The J segment lost 3 bases and the V segment lost 3 bases, leaving 5 bases of the junction unmatched. The CDR3 spans 14 residues.

The CDR3 coding sequence is TGTGCCAGCATAGAAATTTCTGAAGCTTTCTTT. Amino acids: CASIEISEAFF. The rearrangement links TRBV6-1 to TRBJ1-1; D call uncertain. Germline CDR1 MNHNS, CDR2 SASEGT. The CDR3 is 11 residues long. With 7 bases removed from V and 6 bases from J, the gap between germline ends came to 9 bases.

This clone has a handful of counts. The chain combines TRBV19 with TRBJ1-5; TRBD1 is a possible D gene (5 bases). The CDR3 runs 16 residues. The germline V gene encodes CDR1 LNHDA and CDR2 SQIVND (reference sequence). Trimming pared 6 bases from V and 3 bases from J, leaving 18 bases between. CDR3 coding DNA: TGTGCCAGTAGCGGCCACCTGGACATTTTCAATCAGCCCCAGCATTTT. This gives the protein CASSGHLDIFNQPQHF.

The V and J genes are TRBV2 and TRBJ2-3, with TRBD1 identical over 9 bases. V lost 9 bases to trimming and J lost 3 bases; unmatched junction nucleotides: 10. The CDR3 length is 15 residues. Looked up from germline, CDR1 is SNHLY and CDR2 is FYNNEI. The CDR3 bases are TGTGCCAGTCCTCCCGGGACAGGGTGGACAGATACGCAGTATTTT. As protein: CASPPGTGWTDTQYF.

The V call is TRBV11-2, the J call TRBJ2-7, with D hard to call. The germline gives CDR1 SGHAT, CDR2 FQNNGV. This CDR3 contains 15 residues. The V gene lost 0 bases and the J gene lost 3 bases, with 12 bases spanning the gap. The CDR3 reads CASSLDVPPYYEQYF. CDR3 bases: TGTGCCAGCAGCTTAGATGTCCCCCCCTACTACGAGCAGTACTTC.

The V and J genes are TRBV15 and TRBJ2-3; a possible D gene is TRBD1 (6 bases). V shed 3 bases and J shed 1 base, with 8 bases lying between them. There are 14 residues in the CDR3. From germline, CDR1 is LNHNV and CDR2 YYDKDF (reference sequence). CDR3: CATSSRGGTDTQYF. The CDR3 DNA sequence: TGTGCCACCAGCAGCAGGGGTGGCACAGATACGCAGTATTTT.

The genes are TRBV27 and TRBJ1-5; perhaps TRBD1 as D (5 bases). The CDR3 spans 13 residues. CDR1 MNHEY and CDR2 SMNVEV come from the germline V gene (reference sequence). CDR3 DNA: TGTGCAGCAGGGTTTGGGAGCAATCAGCCCCAGCATTTT. Residues: CAAGFGSNQPQHF.

This clone was picked up one time. V is TRBV29-1 and J is TRBJ2-1; 7 nucleotides align to TRBD2. This CDR3 is 16 amino acids long. The V gene end was trimmed by 4 bases and the J gene end by 6 bases; junction bases not matched to a gene: 15. Germline V gene lookup returns CDR1 SQVTM and CDR2 ANQGSEA. In DNA form, the CDR3 reads TGCAGCGTTGTGTTCACGACGGGGAGGGTTATCAATGAGCAGTTCTTC. Translation: CSVVFTTGRVINEQFF.

The V call is TRBV4-3, the J call TRBJ2-3; D may be TRBD2 (6 bases). The V end lost 1 base, the J end lost 4 bases, and 15 bases lay between the germline ends. The CDR3 runs 16 residues. Germline-derived CDR1 and CDR2 are LGHNA and YSLEER. CDR3 sequence reads: CASSQVGSGPPDTQYF. DNA for the CDR3: TGCGCCAGCAGCCAAGTAGGGAGCGGGCCCCCAGATACGCAGTATTTT.

The chain uses TRBV14 and TRBJ2-3, with TRBD2 matching 9 bases. CDR1 and CDR2 (germline): SGHDN, FVKESK. The CDR3 has 19 amino acids. The V segment lost 3 bases and the J segment 2 bases; nucleotides outside the gene matches: 15. CDR3 protein: CASSQGLARHAQTTDTQYF. DNA for the CDR3: TGTGCCAGCAGCCAGGGACTAGCCCGACATGCACAAACCACAGATACGCAGTATTTT.

The genes are TRBV9 and TRBJ2-1; D is undetermined. Germline loops: CDR1 SGDLS, CDR2 YYNGEE. The CDR3 runs to 15 residues. The V end lost 0 bases, the J end lost 6 bases, and 13 bases lay between the germline ends. This chain's CDR3 is CASSVGGSPLNEQFF. CDR3 sequence (DNA): TGTGCCAGCAGCGTAGGTGGCTCCCCCCTCAATGAGCAGTTCTTC.

The V and J genes are TRBV7-2 and TRBJ2-1; 8 nucleotides match TRBD1. Germline CDR1 reads SGHTA; CDR2 reads FQGNSA. With 8 bases clipped from V and 3 bases from J, the junction kept 9 bases outside the gene matches. This CDR3 has 15 amino acids. The CDR3 nucleotides read TGTGCCAGCGGGTCACAGGGGGATCTCTACAATGAGCAGTTCTTC. Protein product: CASGSQGDLYNEQFF.

The chain is built from TRBV7-6 and TRBJ2-2; D possibly corresponds to TRBD2 (5 bases). Trimming took 4 bases from V and 5 from J, leaving 17 bases between them. The germline V gene encodes CDR1 SGHVS and CDR2 FNYEAQ. The length of the CDR3 is 16 residues. The CDR3 DNA sequence: TGTGCCAGCAGCTCCCAGGCAACAACGGGGACCGGGGAGCTGTTTTTT. It encodes CASSSQATTGTGELFF.